This record covers a single TCR beta chain. At one boundary the junction diverges from the germline segment, which might be a read error. TCRbeta library construction was performed incorporating unique molecular identifiers. In TCRdb, the PCR reads were re-called with MiXCR into one record per CDR3 protein. The sample yields about 500,000 distinct CDR3 sequences, about 30% seen once. The sample comes from a study of T-cell reconstitution after alpha-beta-depleted transplantation in children. Germline CDR1 SGHVS, CDR2 FQNEAQ. CDR3 size: 14 residues. This clonotype was obtained from a human donor who donated a stem cell graft to a child with aplastic anemia. Sequenced here: PBMCs from the stem cell graft donor, sampled from the stem cell graft. The chain joins TRBV7-8 to TRBJ2-2; D ambiguous. The CDR3 loop is CASRPRLNAGELFF. CDR3 DNA sequence: TGTGCCAGCCGACCCCGATTGAACGCCGGGGAGCTGTTTTTT.